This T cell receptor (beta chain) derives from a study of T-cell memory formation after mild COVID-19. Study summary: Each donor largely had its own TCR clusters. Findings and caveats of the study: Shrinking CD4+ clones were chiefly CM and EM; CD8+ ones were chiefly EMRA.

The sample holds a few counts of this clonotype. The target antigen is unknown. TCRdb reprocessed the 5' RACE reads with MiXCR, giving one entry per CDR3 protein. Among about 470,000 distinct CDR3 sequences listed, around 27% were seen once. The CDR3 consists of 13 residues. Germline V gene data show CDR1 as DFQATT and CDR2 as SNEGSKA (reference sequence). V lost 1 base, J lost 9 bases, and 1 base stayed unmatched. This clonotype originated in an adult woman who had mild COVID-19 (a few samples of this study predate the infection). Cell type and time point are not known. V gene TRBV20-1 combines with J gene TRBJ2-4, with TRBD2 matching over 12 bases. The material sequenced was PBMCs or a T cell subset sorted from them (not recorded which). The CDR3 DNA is TGCAGTGCTAGAGCTAGCGGGGGGGGCATTCAGTACTTC. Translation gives CSARASGGGIQYF.